What follows describes a single T cell receptor beta chain. The antigen remains undetermined. The data belong to a study of Ad26.COV2.S vaccination and SARS-CoV-2 variants. Study-wide results and caveats: TCR breadth and depth estimates may have understated total T cell responses.

Repertoires were generated with immunoSEQ multiplex PCR, while TCRdb's copy carries only in-frame clones and drops some. Altogether roughly 180,000 clones are present, around 88% being singletons, with the ten largest covering 5.5% to 6%. This CDR3 is 15 amino acids long. Germline lookup yields CDR1 SGHTA and CDR2 FQGNSA. The V end was cut by 4 bases, the J end by 0 bases, with 13 bases between. The V and J genes are TRBV7-2 and TRBJ2-7; D uncertain. This sample comprised peripheral blood, obtained after recovery from COVID-19. This clonotype was sampled from a human donor who had recovered from COVID-19. Written as DNA, the CDR3 is TGTGCCAGCAGCTACTCGATCGGCGTCTCCTACGAGCAGTACTTC. Amino acids: CASSYSIGVSYEQYF.